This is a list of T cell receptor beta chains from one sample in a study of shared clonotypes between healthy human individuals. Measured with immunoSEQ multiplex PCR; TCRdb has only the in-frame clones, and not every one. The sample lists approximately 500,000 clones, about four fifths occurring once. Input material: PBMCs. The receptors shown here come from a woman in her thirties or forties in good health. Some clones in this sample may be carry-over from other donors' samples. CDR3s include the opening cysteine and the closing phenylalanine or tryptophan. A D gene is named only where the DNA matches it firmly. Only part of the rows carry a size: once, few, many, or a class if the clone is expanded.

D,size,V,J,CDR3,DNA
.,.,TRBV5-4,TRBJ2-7,CASSTSGVYEQYF,TGTGCCAGCAGCACATCCGGGGTGTACGAGCAGTACTTC
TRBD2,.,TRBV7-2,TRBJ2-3,CASSLAGTSGTDTQYF,TGTGCCAGCAGCTTAGCTGGGACTAGCGGCACAGATACGCAGTATTTT
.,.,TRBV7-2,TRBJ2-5,CASSLDPQETQYF,TGTGCCAGCAGCTTAGACCCCCAAGAGACCCAGTACTTC
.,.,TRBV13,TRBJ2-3,CASSPTRNTDTQYF,TGTGCCAGCAGCCCGACTAGAAACACAGATACGCAGTATTTT
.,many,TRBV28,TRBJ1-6,CASSSAASMDSPLHF,TGTGCCAGCAGTTCCGCCGCTTCGATGGATTCACCCCTCCACTTT
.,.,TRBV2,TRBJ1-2,CASSVEGVGYTF,TGTGCCAGCAGTGTTGAAGGGGTGGGCTACACCTTC
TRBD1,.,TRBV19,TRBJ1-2,CASSTGDYGYTF,TGTGCCAGTAGCACAGGGGACTATGGCTACACCTTC
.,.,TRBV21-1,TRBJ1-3,CASITGEEGGNTIYF,TGTGCCAGCATCACAGGGGAGGAGGGAGGAAACACCATATATTTT
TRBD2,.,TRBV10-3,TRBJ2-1,CATAGTSGPKSSYNEQFF,TGTGCCACCGCCGGGACTAGCGGACCTAAAAGCTCCTACAATGAGCAGTTCTTC
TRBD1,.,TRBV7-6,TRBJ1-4,CASSFTQGAGNEKLFF,TGTGCCAGCAGCTTCACACAGGGGGCCGGGAATGAAAAACTGTTTTTT
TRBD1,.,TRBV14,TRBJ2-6,CASSQEGGRGANVLTF,TGTGCCAGCAGCCAAGAAGGGGGCCGTGGGGCCAACGTCCTGACTTTC
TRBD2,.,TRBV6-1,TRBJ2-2,CASSEQGGSNTGELFF,TGTGCCAGCAGTGAACAGGGCGGGAGTAACACCGGGGAGCTGTTTTTT
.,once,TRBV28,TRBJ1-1,CASTAPSEGVTEAFF,TGTGCCAGCACCGCGCCGTCGGAGGGAGTCACTGAAGCTTTCTTT
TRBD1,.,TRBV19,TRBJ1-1,CASSTDRGVNTEAFF,TGTGCCAGTAGTACCGACAGGGGGGTGAACACTGAAGCTTTCTTT
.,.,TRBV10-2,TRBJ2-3,CASRGDSHTQYF,TGCGCCAGCAGGGGGGACTCCCATACGCAGTATTTT
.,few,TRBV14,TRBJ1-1,CASSQARDGEAFF,TGTGCCAGCAGCCAAGCAAGGGATGGTGAAGCTTTCTTT
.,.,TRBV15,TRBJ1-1,CATSRDLLSRWGFRAFF,TGTGCCACCAGCAGAGACCTACTATCTCGTTGGGGATTTAGGGCTTTCTTT
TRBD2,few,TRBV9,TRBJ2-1,CASSSYSGSGVEQFF,TGTGCCAGCAGCTCCTATAGCGGGAGCGGGGTTGAGCAGTTCTTC
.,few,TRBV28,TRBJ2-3,CASSLETATDTQYF,TGTGCCAGCAGTCTAGAGACAGCGACAGATACGCAGTATTTT
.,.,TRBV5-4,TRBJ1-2,CASSLFGHVYGYTF,TGTGCCAGCAGCTTGTTCGGACACGTCTATGGCTACACCTTC
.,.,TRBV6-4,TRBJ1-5,CASTPGEGGSNQPQHF,TGTGCCAGCACCCCCGGGGAGGGCGGGAGCAATCAGCCCCAGCATTTT
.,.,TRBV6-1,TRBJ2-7,CASSERGSSYEQYF,TGTGCCAGCAGTGAAAGAGGCAGCTCCTACGAGCAGTACTTC
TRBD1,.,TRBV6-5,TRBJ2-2,CASRLDRATGELFF,TGTGCCAGCAGATTGGACAGGGCCACCGGGGAGCTGTTTTTT
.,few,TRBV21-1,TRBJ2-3,CASTPREGPDTQYF,TGTGCCAGCACCCCGAGGGAGGGCCCAGATACGCAGTATTTT
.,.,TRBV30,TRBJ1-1,CAWRGGPNTEAFF,TGTGCCTGGAGGGGCGGTCCTAACACTGAAGCTTTCTTT
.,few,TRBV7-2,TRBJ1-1,CASSLGGMNTEAFF,TGTGCCAGCAGCTTAGGGGGGATGAACACTGAAGCTTTCTTT
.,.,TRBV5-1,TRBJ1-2,CASSGQGYGYGYTF,TGCGCCAGCAGCGGCCAGGGATACGGCTATGGCTACACCTTC
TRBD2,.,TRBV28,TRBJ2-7,CATSNPGTSAYEQYF,TGTGCCACCTCGAATCCCGGGACTAGCGCCTACGAGCAGTACTTC
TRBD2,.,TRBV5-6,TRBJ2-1,CASSSGGSSYNEQFF,TGTGCCAGCAGCTCCGGGGGGAGCTCCTACAATGAGCAGTTCTTC
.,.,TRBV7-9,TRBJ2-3,CASSQKDGPSTDTQYF,TGTGCCAGCAGCCAGAAGGACGGGCCCAGCACAGATACGCAGTATTTT
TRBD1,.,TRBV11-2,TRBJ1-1,CASSLVSQGANTEAFF,TGTGCCAGCAGCTTAGTAAGTCAGGGGGCGAACACTGAAGCTTTCTTT
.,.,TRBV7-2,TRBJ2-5,CASSFYLSQETQYF,TGTGCCAGCAGCTTCTACTTGTCCCAAGAGACCCAGTACTTC
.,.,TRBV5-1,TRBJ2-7,CASSFDYTYEQYF,TGCGCCAGCAGCTTCGACTATACCTACGAGCAGTACTTC
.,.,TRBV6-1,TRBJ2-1,CASTLRYEQFF,TGTGCCAGCACCCTCAGGTATGAGCAGTTCTTC
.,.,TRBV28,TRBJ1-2,CASSFGRGGYGYTF,TGTGCCAGCAGTTTCGGCAGGGGAGGCTATGGCTACACCTTC
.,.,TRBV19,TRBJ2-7,CASSPQEAPNYEQYF,TGTGCCAGTAGCCCCCAGGAAGCACCAAACTACGAGCAGTACTTC
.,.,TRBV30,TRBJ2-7,CAWAPRRGRPSYEQYF,TGTGCCTGGGCGCCCCGCCGTGGGAGGCCGTCCTACGAGCAGTACTTC
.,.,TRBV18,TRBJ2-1,CASSPGQSYNEQFF,TGTGCCAGCTCACCGGGACAATCCTACAATGAGCAGTTCTTC
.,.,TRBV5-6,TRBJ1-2,CASSSTVNYGYTF,TGTGCCAGCAGCTCGACAGTTAACTATGGCTACACCTTC
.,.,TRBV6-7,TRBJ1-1,CASSIRGTEAFF,TGTGCCAGCAGTATTCGTGGCACTGAAGCTTTCTTT
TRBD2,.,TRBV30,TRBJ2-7,CAWSAGPGTSGTYEQYF,TGTGCCTGGAGTGCGGGTCCCGGGACTAGCGGAACCTACGAGCAGTACTTC
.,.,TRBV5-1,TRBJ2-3,CASSLDFGTDTQYF,TGCGCCAGCAGCTTGGATTTTGGGACAGATACGCAGTATTTT
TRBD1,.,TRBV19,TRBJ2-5,CASSITGTGVQYF,TGTGCCAGTAGTATTACCGGGACAGGAGTTCAGTACTTC
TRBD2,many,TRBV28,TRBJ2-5,CASSLTSGRLGETQYF,TGTGCCAGCAGTTTGACTAGCGGGAGGTTGGGAGAGACCCAGTACTTC
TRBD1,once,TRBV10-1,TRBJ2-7,CASSDGGTGLYEQYF,TGCGCCAGCAGTGATGGAGGGACAGGACTCTACGAGCAGTACTTC
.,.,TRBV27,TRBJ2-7,CASSLSGGDTGENDEQYF,TGTGCCAGCAGTTTATCAGGGGGGGATACAGGGGAGAACGACGAGCAGTACTTC
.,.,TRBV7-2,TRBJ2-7,CASSQTLAGTLYEQYF,TGTGCCAGCAGCCAAACCCTCGCCGGGACACTTTACGAGCAGTACTTC
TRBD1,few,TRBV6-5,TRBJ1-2,CASSPRDREWYGYTF,TGTGCCAGCAGTCCACGGGACAGGGAGTGGTATGGCTACACCTTC
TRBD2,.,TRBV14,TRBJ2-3,CASSRLAISTDTQYF,TGTGCCAGCAGCCGACTAGCGATCAGCACAGATACGCAGTATTTT